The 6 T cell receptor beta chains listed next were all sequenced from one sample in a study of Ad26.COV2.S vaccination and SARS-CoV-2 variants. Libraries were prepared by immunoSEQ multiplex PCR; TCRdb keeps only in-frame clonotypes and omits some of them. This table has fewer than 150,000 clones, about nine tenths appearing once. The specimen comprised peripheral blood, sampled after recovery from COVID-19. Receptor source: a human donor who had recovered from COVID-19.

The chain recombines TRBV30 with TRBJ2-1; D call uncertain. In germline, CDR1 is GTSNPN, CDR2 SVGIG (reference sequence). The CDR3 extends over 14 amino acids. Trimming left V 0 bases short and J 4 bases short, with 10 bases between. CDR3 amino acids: CAWSVRRRYNEQFF. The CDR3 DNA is TGTGCCTGGAGTGTACGACGGCGATACAATGAGCAGTTCTTC.

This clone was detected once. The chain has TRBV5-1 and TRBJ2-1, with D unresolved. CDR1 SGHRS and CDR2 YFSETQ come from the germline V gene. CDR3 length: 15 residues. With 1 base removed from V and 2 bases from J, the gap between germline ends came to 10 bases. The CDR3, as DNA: TGCGCCAGCAGCTTGTCAACGGGCACCTACAATGAGCAGTTCTTC. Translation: CASSLSTGTYNEQFF. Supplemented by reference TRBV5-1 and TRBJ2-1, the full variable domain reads KAGVTQTPRYLIKTRGQQVTLSCSPISGHRSVSWYQQTPGQGLQFLFEYFSETQRNKGNFPGRFSGRQFSNSRSEMNVSTLELGDSALYLCASSLSTGTYNEQFFGPGTRLTVL.

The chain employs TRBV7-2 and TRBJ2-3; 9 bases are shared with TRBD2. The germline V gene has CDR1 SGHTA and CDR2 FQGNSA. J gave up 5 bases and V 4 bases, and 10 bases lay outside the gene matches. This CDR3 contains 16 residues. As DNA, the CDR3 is TGTGCCAGCAGCTACGAGCGGGGGGCCGGGATAGATACGCAGTATTTT. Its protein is CASSYERGAGIDTQYF.

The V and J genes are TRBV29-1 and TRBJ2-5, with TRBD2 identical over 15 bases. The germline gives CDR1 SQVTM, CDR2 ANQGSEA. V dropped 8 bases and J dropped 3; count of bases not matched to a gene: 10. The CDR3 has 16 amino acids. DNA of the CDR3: TGCAGCACACAAGTGGGACTAGCGGGGGGCAAAGAGACCCAGTACTTC. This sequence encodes CSTQVGLAGGKETQYF.

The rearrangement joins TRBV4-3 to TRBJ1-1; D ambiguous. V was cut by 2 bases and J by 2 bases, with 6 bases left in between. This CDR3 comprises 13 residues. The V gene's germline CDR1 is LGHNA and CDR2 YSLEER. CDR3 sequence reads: CASSQIFNTEAFF. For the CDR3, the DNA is TGCGCCAGCAGCCAAATCTTTAACACTGAAGCTTTCTTT.

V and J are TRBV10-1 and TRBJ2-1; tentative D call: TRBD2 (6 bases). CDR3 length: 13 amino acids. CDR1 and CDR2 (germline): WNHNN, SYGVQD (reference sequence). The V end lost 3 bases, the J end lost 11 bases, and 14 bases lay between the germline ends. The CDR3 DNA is TGCGCCAGCAGTGACCCGCTCGGGGGTAAGCAGTTCTTC. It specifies CASSDPLGGKQFF.